The 32 T cell receptor beta chains reported below all come from one sample, sequenced in a study of CD8 T cells in ankylosing spondylitis. One entry per CDR3 protein, called by TCRdb with MiXCR from the 5' RACE reads. The sample contains some 130,000 distinct CDR3 sequences, roughly 13% of which appear only once. Sequencing input: blood, either unsorted or a sorted T cell fraction (not recorded which). The receptors were sampled from a female donor with ankylosing spondylitis or in good health (not recorded which).

This clonotype was seen many times. CDR3 protein: CATSDPTGRSIPSSYNEQFF. For the CDR3, the DNA is TGTGCCACCAGTGATCCGACAGGTCGTTCAATCCCGAGCTCCTACAATGAGCAGTTCTTC. The chain combines TRBV24-1 with TRBJ2-1; possibly TRBD1 for D (6 bases). This CDR3 has 20 residues. The germline V gene encodes CDR1 KGHDR and CDR2 SFDVKD. Trimming took 3 bases from V and 0 from J, leaving 23 bases between them.

This chain's CDR3 is CASSFGESPLHF. DNA of the CDR3: TGTGCCAGCAGCTTTGGGGAATCACCCCTCCACTTT. This rearrangement joins TRBV7-9 to TRBJ1-6; D is unclear. Germline loops: CDR1 SEHNR, CDR2 FQNEAQ (reference sequence). The CDR3 covers 12 residues. V gave up 3 bases and J gave up 10 bases, with 7 bases separating them.

There are many counts of this clonotype. This sequence joins TRBV4-2 and TRBJ2-4, with a weak D call TRBD1 (6 bases). Germline assignment: CDR1 LGHNA and CDR2 YNFKEQ. The CDR3 is 14 amino acids. Trimming stripped 4 bases from V and 6 bases from J, with 13 bases between. CDR3 bases: TGTGCCAGCAGCCCCTGGACAGAGCCAAACATTCAGTACTTC. The encoded protein is CASSPWTEPNIQYF.

This clonotype was observed a few times. The rearrangement uses TRBV5-1 and TRBJ2-7; 8 bases map to TRBD1. The V and J ends lost 0 bases and 3 bases, in that order; junction bases with no gene match: 2. CDR3 size: 14 residues. Germline CDR1 and CDR2: SGHRS and YFSETQ. The CDR3 loop reads CASSLADRGYEQYF. CDR3 coding DNA: TGCGCCAGCAGCTTGGCCGACAGGGGCTACGAGCAGTACTTC.

This clonotype has a handful of counts. The chain recombines TRBV5-1 with TRBJ2-7; D ambiguous. Germline V CDR1 and CDR2: SGHRS, YFSETQ. Trimming took 0 bases from V and 3 from J, leaving 10 bases between them. The CDR3 covers 14 residues. Written as DNA, the CDR3 is TGCGCCAGCAGCTTGGCCATAGACGGCTACGAGCAGTACTTC. It translates to CASSLAIDGYEQYF.

This rearrangement joins TRBV18 to TRBJ2-3; D is uncertain. V was clipped by 3 bases and J by 6 bases, with 4 bases between them. Germline assignment: CDR1 KGHSH and CDR2 LQKENI. This CDR3 contains 11 residues. In DNA, the CDR3 is TGTGCCAGCTCACCTTATGATACGCAGTATTTT. It codes for CASSPYDTQYF.

This clonotype was seen repeatedly, ten times or more. The rearrangement joins TRBV5-1 to TRBJ2-1, with unresolved D. Trimming shortened V by 1 base and J by 8 bases, and 16 bases separated the two germline ends. This CDR3 has 15 residues. CDR1 is SGHRS and CDR2 is YFSETQ in the germline V gene. Here the CDR3 DNA reads TGCGCCAGCAGCTTGCAGCCTTCCCCTGGGGATGAGCAGTTCTTC. Protein product: CASSLQPSPGDEQFF.

The CDR3 DNA reads TGTGCCAGCAGTTACGCGGCAGCCGGAAACACCATATATTTT. It specifies CASSYAAAGNTIYF. V is TRBV6-5 and J is TRBJ1-3; D is unresolved. This CDR3 is built from 14 residues. Trimming cost V 2 bases and J 4 bases, with 9 bases left between them. CDR1 is MNHEY and CDR2 is SVGAGI in the germline V gene.

The rearrangement uses TRBV29-1 and TRBJ2-7; D not resolved. The CDR3 loop spans 13 amino acids. Germline assignment: CDR1 SQVTM and CDR2 ANQGSEA. V lost 2 bases to trimming and J lost 6 bases, with 14 bases between them. CDR3 loop: CSVEHGMGGEQYF. For the CDR3, the DNA is TGCAGCGTTGAACATGGGATGGGTGGCGAGCAGTACTTC.

The chain employs TRBV3-1 and TRBJ1-1, with D tentatively TRBD1 (5 bases). The V end lost 3 bases, the J end lost 8 bases, and 7 bases lay between the germline ends. Germline CDR1 reads LGHDT; CDR2 reads YNNKEL (reference sequence). The CDR3 covers 11 residues. This chain's CDR3 is CASSQTEEAFF. The CDR3 DNA follows: TGTGCCAGCAGCCAGACAGAAGAAGCTTTCTTT. Combining the CDR3 with reference TRBV3-1 and TRBJ1-1 gives the whole variable domain DTAVSQTPKYLVTQMGNDKSIKCEQNLGHDTMYWYKQDSKKFLKIMFSYNNKELIINETVPNRFSPKSPDKAHLNLHINSLELGDSAVYFCASSQTEEAFFGQGTRLTVV.

This clonotype was seen only a few times. This sequence joins TRBV5-1 and TRBJ2-7, with D tentatively TRBD2 (6 bases). The CDR3 is made up of 16 amino acids. Per germline, CDR1 SGHRS and CDR2 YFSETQ. Between the trimmed V and J ends, which lost 5 bases and 2 bases, there was a span of 20 bases. The CDR3 DNA reads TGCGCCAGCAGTTATTGGGGCGGGATAAGCGCCTACGAGCAGTACTTC. Translated, it gives CASSYWGGISAYEQYF.

This clonotype was counted ten times or more. The chain joins TRBV7-8 to TRBJ2-1; 10 bases map to TRBD2. The germline gives CDR1 SGHVS, CDR2 FQNEAQ. V shed 2 bases and J 7 bases; nucleotides not matched to a gene: 5. This CDR3 has 15 amino acids. As DNA, the CDR3 is TGTGCCAGCAGCTTATCTAGCGGGAGTCTAAATGAGCAGTTCTTC. It yields the protein CASSLSSGSLNEQFF. Variable domain in full (rest from reference TRBV7-8 and TRBJ2-1): GAGVSQSPRYKVAKRGQDVALRCDPISGHVSLFWYQQALGQGPEFLTYFQNEAQLDKSGLPSDRFFAERPEGSVSTLKIQRTQQEDSAVYLCASSLSSGSLNEQFFGPGTRLTVL.

The rearrangement uses TRBV20-1 and TRBJ2-2; 9 bases match TRBD1. CDR3 length: 13 residues. J lost 9 bases, V lost 5 bases, and 7 bases had no gene match. Germline CDR1 is DFQATT and CDR2 is SNEGSKA (reference sequence). The CDR3 coding sequence is TGCAGTGCTCGGGGACAGGGTTTTAGGGAGCTGTTTTTT. This sequence encodes CSARGQGFRELFF.

This chain uses TRBV5-1 with TRBJ2-3; tentatively, D is TRBD2 (6 bases). Germline values: CDR1 SGHRS, CDR2 YFSETQ. CDR3 size: 17 residues. V lost 0 bases, J lost 4 bases, and 18 bases lay in between. DNA of the CDR3: TGCGCCAGCAGCTTGGGGTTGCGGGGTGTGGGCGCAGATACGCAGTATTTT. Translating gives CASSLGLRGVGADTQYF. The full variable domain, with the rest looked up from reference TRBV5-1 and TRBJ2-3, is KAGVTQTPRYLIKTRGQQVTLSCSPISGHRSVSWYQQTPGQGLQFLFEYFSETQRNKGNFPGRFSGRQFSNSRSEMNVSTLELGDSALYLCASSLGLRGVGADTQYFGPGTRLTVL.

This clonotype was observed at least ten times. One end of the junction does not line up with germline, which may come from a read error. This chain joins TRBV5-1 and TRBJ1-1; the match to TRBD1 covers 9 bases. Germline lookup yields CDR1 SGHRS and CDR2 YFSETQ. This CDR3 is built from 13 residues. CDR3 loop: CASSLTGGTEAFF. Written as DNA, the CDR3 is TGTGCCAGCAGCTTGACAGGGGGCACTGAAGCTTTCTTT.

This clonotype occurred many times. The chain joins TRBV5-1 to TRBJ2-3; D is unclear. Germline CDR1 is SGHRS and CDR2 is YFSETQ. The CDR3 length is 13 residues. V was trimmed by 3 bases and J by 4 bases, leaving 9 bases between them. The CDR3 region is CASSSRAADTQYF. DNA of the CDR3: TGCGCCAGCAGCTCGAGAGCCGCAGATACGCAGTATTTT.

This chain joins TRBV11-3 and TRBJ2-1; the D is unclear. V was shortened by 3 bases and J by 3 bases, with 9 bases between the two germline ends. The length of the CDR3 is 14 residues. Germline CDR1 is SGHNT and CDR2 is YENEEA. CDR3 loop: CASSFLGGYNEQFF. DNA of the CDR3: TGTGCCAGCAGCTTCCTGGGTGGCTACAATGAGCAGTTCTTC. Filled out from reference TRBV11-3 and TRBJ2-1, the complete variable domain reads EAGVVQSPRYKIIEKKQPVAFWCNPISGHNTLYWYLQNLGQGPELLIRYENEEAVDDSQLPKDRFSAERLKGVDSTLKIQPAELGDSAVYLCASSFLGGYNEQFFGPGTRLTVL.

This clonotype was counted only a few times. V is TRBV13 and J is TRBJ1-5; the D gene is possibly TRBD1 (5 bases). The V gene lost 6 bases and the J gene lost 4 bases, with 10 bases spanning the gap. The CDR3 covers 13 residues. Germline V gene lookup returns CDR1 PRHDT and CDR2 FYEKMQ (reference sequence). Here the CDR3 DNA reads TGTGCCAGCAGTGACCAGGGAAATCAGCCCCAGCATTTT. Amino acid sequence: CASSDQGNQPQHF.

The rearrangement links TRBV7-2 to TRBJ2-1, with 7 bases identical to TRBD2. Germline-derived CDR1 and CDR2 are SGHTA and FQGNSA. Trimming at V came to 1 base and at J to 2 bases, leaving 2 bases not matched to a gene. This CDR3 spans 15 amino acids. CDR3 DNA sequence: TGTGCCAGCAGCTTAGGACTAGCTCCCTACAATGAGCAGTTCTTC. It translates to CASSLGLAPYNEQFF. The complete variable domain, with remaining parts taken from reference TRBV7-2 and TRBJ2-1, reads GAGVSQSPSNKVTEKGKDVELRCDPISGHTALYWYRQSLGQGLEFLIYFQGNSAPDKSGLPSDRFSAERTGGSVSTLTIQRTQQEDSAVYLCASSLGLAPYNEQFFGPGTRLTVL.

This clonotype was observed a few times. The J gene is TRBJ2-1, the V gene TRBV12-3 or TRBV12-4; TRBD2 agrees at 11 bases. The J segment lost 6 bases and the V segment lost 0 bases, leaving 4 bases of the junction unmatched. The CDR3 loop spans 16 amino acids. CDR3 in DNA: TGTGCCAGCAGTTTAGCTCGTCTAGCGGGGGGCAATGAGCAGTTCTTC. Amino acid sequence: CASSLARLAGGNEQFF.

The V call is TRBV12-3 or TRBV12-4, the J call TRBJ2-1; tentative D call: TRBD2 (6 bases). The length of the CDR3 is 19 residues. With 2 bases removed from V and 0 bases from J, the gap between germline ends came to 20 bases. The CDR3 region has the DNA TGTGCCAGCAGTTTATCTAACACGTGGCTAGCGAACTCCTACAATGAGCAGTTCTTC. Translating it yields CASSLSNTWLANSYNEQFF.

This clonotype came up many times. The chain carries TRBV29-1 and TRBJ1-1; 9 nucleotides agree with TRBD1. Germline V gene lookup returns CDR1 SQVTM and CDR2 ANQGSEA. This CDR3 spans 13 amino acids. Losses at the gene ends were 6 bases for V and 3 bases for J; bases not matched to a gene: 5. The CDR3 DNA reads as TGCAGCGTACAGACAGGGGGAGACACTGAAGCTTTCTTT. It translates to CSVQTGGDTEAFF.

This clonotype was detected only a few times. V gene TRBV11-3 combines with J gene TRBJ2-7, with 7 bases aligning to TRBD1. Germline V gives CDR1 SGHNT, CDR2 YENEEA. V lost 7 bases and J lost 0; bases outside the gene matches: 9. The CDR3 consists of 15 residues. The CDR3 DNA reads TGTGCCAGCAATACCCTACAGGGGATCTCCTACGAGCAGTACTTC. Translation gives CASNTLQGISYEQYF.

There are many counts of this clonotype. J is TRBJ1-4 and V is TRBV5-1, with D unresolved. Germline CDR1 SGHRS, CDR2 YFSETQ. V gave up 5 bases and J gave up 8 bases, with 10 bases separating them. This CDR3 spans 12 amino acids. The CDR3 coding sequence is TGCGCCAGCAGGTCGCCCGGGGAAAAACTGTTTTTT. Encoded protein: CASRSPGEKLFF.

This clonotype has a handful of counts. V gene TRBV20-1 combines with J gene TRBJ2-4; TRBD1 matches 7 bases. This CDR3 comprises 13 residues. J was trimmed by 9 bases and V by 6 bases; bases with no gene match: 11. Germline CDR1 DFQATT, CDR2 SNEGSKA (reference sequence). In DNA, the CDR3 is TGCAGTGCGTTTAGCGAGCCAGGGGGCATTCAGTACTTC. Protein sequence: CSAFSEPGGIQYF.

V gene TRBV12-3 or TRBV12-4 combines with J gene TRBJ2-7; possible D gene TRBD2, 5 bases. CDR3 size: 15 residues. Trimming pared 1 base from V and 6 bases from J, leaving 16 bases between. CDR3: CASSLGSVQAGEQYF. Written as DNA, the CDR3 is TGTGCCAGCAGTTTAGGTAGCGTGCAGGCCGGCGAGCAGTACTTC.

This clonotype was counted a few times. The chain is built from TRBV19 and TRBJ2-7, with TRBD2 as a possible D gene (5 bases). Trimming removed 3 bases from V and 3 bases from J, with 6 bases in between. The CDR3 has 12 residues. CDR1 LNHDA and CDR2 SQIVND come from the germline V gene (reference sequence). CDR3 coding DNA: TGTGCCAGTAGTATCGAGGGCTACGAGCAGTACTTC. Translated, it gives CASSIEGYEQYF.

On this clonotype itself: The CDR3 carries no conserved terminal phenylalanine or tryptophan, so it likely arises from a read error. The chain joins TRBV3-1 to TRBJ2-3; D possibly uses TRBD1 or TRBD2 (5 bases each). The length of the CDR3 is 14 residues. V lost 0 bases and J lost 10, with 14 bases in between. CDR1 and CDR2 from the germline V gene are LGHDT and YNNKEL (reference sequence). The CDR3 DNA sequence: TGTGCCAGCAGCCAAGAAGGGGACCGGATAGCGCAGTATATT. Residues: CASSQEGDRIAQYI.

This clonotype was seen repeatedly, ten times or more. V gene TRBV14 combines with J gene TRBJ1-2; TRBD1 aligns across 7 bases. This CDR3 is 13 amino acids long. The trim removed 4 bases at V and 2 bases at J, leaving 1 base unmatched. The V gene's germline CDR1 is SGHDN and CDR2 FVKESK. The CDR3 DNA reads TGTGCCAGCAGCCGGGACAGCAACTATGGCTACACCTTC. It is translated as CASSRDSNYGYTF.

Concerning this clonotype itself: A read error may be the cause here, since a much bigger clone is one base away. V usage is TRBV20-1 and J usage is TRBJ2-7; 7 bases match TRBD1. The length of the CDR3 is 12 residues. From germline, CDR1 is DFQATT and CDR2 SNEGSKA (reference sequence). The DNA for the CDR3 is TGCAGTGCGGGGACAGATTCCTGCGAGCAGTACTTC. Translation gives CSAGTDSCEQYF.

This clonotype was seen a few times. The chain links TRBV18 to TRBJ1-3; 7 positions match TRBD1. Looked up from germline, CDR1 is KGHSH and CDR2 is LQKENI. The CDR3 is made up of 17 amino acids. With V trimmed by 7 bases and J by 0 bases, 12 bases remained unmatched. Here the CDR3 DNA reads TGTGCCAGCTTCCGGGACAGAACGTTATACTCTGGAAACACCATATATTTT. Protein sequence: CASFRDRTLYSGNTIYF.

The V gene is TRBV6-2 or TRBV6-3, the J gene TRBJ2-3; 10 nucleotides agree with TRBD2. The CDR3 runs to 16 residues. V dropped 5 bases and J dropped 2; count of bases not matched to a gene: 7. In germline, CDR1 is MNHEY, CDR2 SVGEGT. The CDR3 DNA is TGTGCCAGCAGTACCGGGACTAGCGTAATCACAGATACGCAGTATTTT. Residues: CASSTGTSVITDTQYF.